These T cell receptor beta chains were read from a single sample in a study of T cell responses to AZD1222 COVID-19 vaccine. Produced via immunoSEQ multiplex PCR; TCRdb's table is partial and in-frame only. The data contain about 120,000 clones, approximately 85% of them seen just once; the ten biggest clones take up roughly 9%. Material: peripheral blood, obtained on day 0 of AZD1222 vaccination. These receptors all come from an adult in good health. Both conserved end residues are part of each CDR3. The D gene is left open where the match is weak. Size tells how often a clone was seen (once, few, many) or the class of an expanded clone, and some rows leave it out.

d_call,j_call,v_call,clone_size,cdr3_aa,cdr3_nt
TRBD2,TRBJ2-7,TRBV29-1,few,CSVGRGRTGLAGSYEQYF,TGCAGCGTTGGGCGAGGGCGAACCGGACTAGCGGGTTCCTACGAGCAGTACTTC
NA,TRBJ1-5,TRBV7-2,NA,CASSSSPGAGQPQHF,TGTGCCAGCAGCTCCTCCCCAGGGGCTGGTCAGCCCCAGCATTTT
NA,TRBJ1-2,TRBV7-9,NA,CASSLRTDNYGYTF,TGTGCCAGCAGCTTAAGGACTGATAACTATGGCTACACCTTC
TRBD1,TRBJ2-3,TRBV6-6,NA,CASSYSRTGRGTQYF,TGTGCCAGCAGTTACTCGCGGACAGGCCGGGGAACGCAGTATTTT
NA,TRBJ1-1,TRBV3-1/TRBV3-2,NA,CASSRVNTEAFF,TGTGCCAGCAGCCGAGTGAACACTGAAGCTTTCTTT
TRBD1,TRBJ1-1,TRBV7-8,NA,CASSARQGPSTEAFF,TGTGCCAGCAGCGCAAGACAGGGGCCCAGCACTGAAGCTTTCTTT
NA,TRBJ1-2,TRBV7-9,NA,CASSLEAGLYGYTF,TGTGCCAGCAGCTTAGAAGCAGGGCTCTATGGCTACACCTTC
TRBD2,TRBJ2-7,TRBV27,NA,CASSQMGGRARYEQYF,TGTGCCAGCAGCCAGATGGGCGGGAGAGCCCGCTACGAGCAGTACTTC
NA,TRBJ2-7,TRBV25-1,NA,CASSTGGLSSYEQYF,TGTGCCAGCAGTACAGGAGGGTTAAGCTCCTACGAGCAGTACTTC
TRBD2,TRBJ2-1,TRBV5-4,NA,CASSLGLAGSSYNEQFF,TGTGCCAGCAGCTTAGGACTAGCGGGGAGCTCCTACAATGAGCAGTTCTTC
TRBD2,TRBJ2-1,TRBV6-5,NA,CASRDVAGGPAEQFF,TGTGCCAGCAGAGATGTAGCGGGAGGGCCGGCTGAGCAGTTCTTC
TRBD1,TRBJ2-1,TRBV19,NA,CASKQGSEQFF,TGTGCCAGTAAACAGGGGAGTGAGCAGTTCTTC
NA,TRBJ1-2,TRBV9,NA,CASSVDGWPSDGYTF,TGTGCCAGCAGCGTAGATGGGTGGCCCTCCGATGGCTACACCTTC
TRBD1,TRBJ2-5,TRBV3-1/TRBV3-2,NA,CASSPGQGLGETQYF,TGTGCCAGCAGCCCGGGACAGGGCTTAGGAGAGACCCAGTACTTC
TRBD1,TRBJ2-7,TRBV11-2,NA,CASSFSQGGYEQYF,TGTGCCAGCAGCTTTTCACAGGGGGGATACGAGCAGTACTTC
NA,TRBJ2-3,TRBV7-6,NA,CASSPSTDTQYF,TGTGCCAGCAGCCCCAGCACAGATACGCAGTATTTT
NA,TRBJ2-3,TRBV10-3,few,CAISEITGYTDTQYF,TGTGCCATCAGTGAGATAACGGGCTACACAGATACGCAGTATTTT
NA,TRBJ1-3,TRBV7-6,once,CASSLDLIENTIYF,TGTGCCAGCAGCCTGGACCTCATTGAAAACACCATATATTTT
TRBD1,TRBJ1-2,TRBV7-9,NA,CASSLDTGAGYTF,TGTGCCAGCAGCTTAGACACAGGGGCTGGCTACACCTTC
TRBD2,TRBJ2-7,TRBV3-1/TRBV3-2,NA,CASSPGLAGFEQYF,TGTGCCAGCAGCCCGGGACTAGCGGGGTTTGAGCAGTACTTC
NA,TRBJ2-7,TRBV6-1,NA,CASSEAPVGPAYEQYF,TGTGCCAGCAGTGAAGCTCCGGTGGGACCAGCCTACGAGCAGTACTTC
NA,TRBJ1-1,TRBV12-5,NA,CASGFLDGTEAFF,TGTGCTAGTGGTTTCCTGGATGGGACTGAAGCTTTCTTT
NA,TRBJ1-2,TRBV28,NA,CASSLPRFRNYGYTF,TGTGCCAGCAGCCTACCAAGGTTCAGAAACTATGGCTACACCTTC
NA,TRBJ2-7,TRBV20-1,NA,CSVQGPYEQYF,TGCAGTGTACAGGGTCCCTACGAGCAGTACTTC
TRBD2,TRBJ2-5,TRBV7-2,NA,CASSLLAGFQETQYF,TGTGCCAGCAGCTTACTAGCGGGCTTCCAAGAGACCCAGTACTTC
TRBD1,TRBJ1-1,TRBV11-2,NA,CASRYGQGGEAFF,TGTGCCAGCAGATATGGACAGGGGGGTGAAGCTTTCTTT
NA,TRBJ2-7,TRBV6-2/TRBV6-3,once,CASSYERYEQYF,TGTGCCAGCAGTTATGAACGTTACGAGCAGTACTTC
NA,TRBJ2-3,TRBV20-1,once,CSARFADTQYF,TGCAGTGCTAGATTCGCAGATACGCAGTATTTT
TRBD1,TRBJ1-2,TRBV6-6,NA,CASSPGDRGHWNYGYTF,TGTGCCAGCAGTCCGGGGGACAGGGGGCATTGGAACTATGGCTACACCTTC
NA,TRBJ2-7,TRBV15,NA,CATSRDIGRGGSYEQYF,TGTGCCACCAGCAGAGATATTGGGCGTGGAGGCTCTTACGAGCAGTACTTC
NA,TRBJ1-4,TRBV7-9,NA,CASSWETGATNEKLFF,TGTGCCAGCAGCTGGGAGACAGGAGCAACTAATGAAAAACTGTTTTTT
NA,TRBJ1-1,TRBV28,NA,CASSLRTGTGTEAFF,TGTGCCAGCAGTCTTCGGACGGGAACGGGGACTGAAGCTTTCTTT
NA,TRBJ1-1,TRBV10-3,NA,CAIKSAGSRNEAFF,TGTGCCATCAAGAGCGCAGGGAGTCGTAATGAAGCTTTCTTT
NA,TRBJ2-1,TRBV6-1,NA,CASSERAGSWFF,TGTGCCAGCAGTGAAAGGGCCGGCTCTTGGTTCTTC
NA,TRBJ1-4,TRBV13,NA,CASSLRTGTHNEKLFF,TGTGCCAGCAGCTTGCGAACCGGGACACACAATGAAAAACTGTTTTTT
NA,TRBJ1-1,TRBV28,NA,CASSPERNTEAFF,TGTGCCAGCAGTCCCGAGAGGAACACTGAAGCTTTCTTT
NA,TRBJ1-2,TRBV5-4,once,CAIRPSTGKAISYTF,TGTGCCATCCGACCGTCGACAGGAAAGGCTATCAGCTACACCTTC
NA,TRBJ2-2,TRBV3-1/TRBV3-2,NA,CASNIGTPTGELFF,TGTGCCAGCAATATTGGGACCCCCACCGGGGAGCTGTTTTTT
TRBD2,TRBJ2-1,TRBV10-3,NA,CAISTSGQNNEQFF,TGTGCCATCAGCACTAGCGGGCAGAACAATGAGCAGTTCTTC
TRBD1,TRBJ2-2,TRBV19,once,CASSLLLQGQGRNTGELFF,TGTGCCAGTAGTCTCCTACTCCAGGGACAGGGGAGAAACACCGGGGAGCTGTTTTTT
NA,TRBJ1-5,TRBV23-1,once,CASRRDGRQPQHF,TGCGCCAGCCGGAGGGACGGGCGGCAGCCCCAGCATTTT
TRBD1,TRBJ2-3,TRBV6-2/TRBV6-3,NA,CASSPHRGPGTDTQYF,TGTGCCAGCAGTCCCCACAGGGGGCCAGGTACAGATACGCAGTATTTT
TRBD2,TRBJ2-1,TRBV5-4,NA,CASSGGLAGEQFF,TGTGCCAGCAGCGGGGGACTAGCTGGTGAGCAGTTCTTC
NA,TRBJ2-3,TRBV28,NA,CASSLIGQGSTDTQYF,TGTGCCAGCAGTTTAATAGGGCAGGGATCCACAGATACGCAGTATTTT